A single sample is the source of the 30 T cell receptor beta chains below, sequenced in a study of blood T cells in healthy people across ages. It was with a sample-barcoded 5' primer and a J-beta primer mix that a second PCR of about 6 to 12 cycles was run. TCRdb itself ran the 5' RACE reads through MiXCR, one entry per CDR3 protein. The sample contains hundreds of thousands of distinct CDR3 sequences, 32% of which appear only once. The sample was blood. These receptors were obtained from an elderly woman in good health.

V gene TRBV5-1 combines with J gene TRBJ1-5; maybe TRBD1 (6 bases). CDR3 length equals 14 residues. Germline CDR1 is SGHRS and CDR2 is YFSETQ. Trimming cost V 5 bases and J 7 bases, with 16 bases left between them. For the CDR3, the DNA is TGCGCCAGCAGTTCTTCACCTGACAGGCAGCCCCAGCATTTT. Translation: CASSSSPDRQPQHF.

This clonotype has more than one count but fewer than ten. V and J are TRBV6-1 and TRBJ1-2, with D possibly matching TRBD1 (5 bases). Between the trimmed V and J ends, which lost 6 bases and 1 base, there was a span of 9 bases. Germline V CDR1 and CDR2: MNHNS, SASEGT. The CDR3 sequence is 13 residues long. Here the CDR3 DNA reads TGTGCCAGCAGGGCGACAGTTAACTATGGCTACACCTTC. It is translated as CASRATVNYGYTF.

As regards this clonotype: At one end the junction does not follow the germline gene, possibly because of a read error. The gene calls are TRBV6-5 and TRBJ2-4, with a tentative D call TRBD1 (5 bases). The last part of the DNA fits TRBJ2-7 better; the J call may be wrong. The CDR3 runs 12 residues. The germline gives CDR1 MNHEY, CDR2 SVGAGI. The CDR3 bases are TGTGTCAGCAAGGGGCTGGCCTACGAGCAGTACTTC. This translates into CVSKGLAYEQYF.

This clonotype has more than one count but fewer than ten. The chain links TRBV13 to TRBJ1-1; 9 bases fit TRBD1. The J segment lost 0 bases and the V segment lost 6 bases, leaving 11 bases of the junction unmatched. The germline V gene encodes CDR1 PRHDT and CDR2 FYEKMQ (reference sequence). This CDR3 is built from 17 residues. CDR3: CASSHQQGAALNTEAFF. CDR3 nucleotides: TGTGCCAGCAGTCATCAACAGGGGGCAGCGCTGAACACTGAAGCTTTCTTT.

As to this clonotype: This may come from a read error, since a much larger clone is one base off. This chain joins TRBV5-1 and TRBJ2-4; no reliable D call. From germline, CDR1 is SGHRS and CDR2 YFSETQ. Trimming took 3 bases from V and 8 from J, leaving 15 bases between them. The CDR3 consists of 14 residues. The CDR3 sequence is CASSWGRPGDIQYF. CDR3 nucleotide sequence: TGCGCCAGCAGCTGGGGTAGACCTGGGGACATTCAGTACTTC. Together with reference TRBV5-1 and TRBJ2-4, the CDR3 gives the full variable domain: KAGVTQTPRYLIKTRGQQVTLSCSPISGHRSVSWYQQTPGQGLQFLFEYFSETQRNKGNFPGRFSGRQFSNSRSEMNVSTLELGDSALYLCASSWGRPGDIQYFGAGTRLSVL.

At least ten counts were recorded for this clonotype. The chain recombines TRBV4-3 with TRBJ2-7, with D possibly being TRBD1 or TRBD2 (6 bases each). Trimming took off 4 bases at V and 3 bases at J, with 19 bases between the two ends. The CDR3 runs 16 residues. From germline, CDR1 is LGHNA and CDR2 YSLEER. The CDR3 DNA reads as TGCGCCAGCAGCCCGGAGGGAGACAGGAGCGTCTACGAGCAGTACTTC. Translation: CASSPEGDRSVYEQYF.

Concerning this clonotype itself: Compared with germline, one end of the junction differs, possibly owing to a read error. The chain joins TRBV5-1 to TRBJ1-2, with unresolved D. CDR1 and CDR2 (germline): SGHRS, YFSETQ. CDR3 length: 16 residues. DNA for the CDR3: TGCGCCGGCAGCTTGGTAACTTCGGCCGCGCTGGGGGGCTACACCTTC. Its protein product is CAGSLVTSAALGGYTF.

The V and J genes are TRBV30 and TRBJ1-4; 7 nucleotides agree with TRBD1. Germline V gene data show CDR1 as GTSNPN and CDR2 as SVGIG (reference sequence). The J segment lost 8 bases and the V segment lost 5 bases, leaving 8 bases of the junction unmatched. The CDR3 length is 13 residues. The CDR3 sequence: CAWGDRVWEKLFF. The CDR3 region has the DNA TGTGCCTGGGGCGACAGGGTTTGGGAAAAACTGTTTTTT.

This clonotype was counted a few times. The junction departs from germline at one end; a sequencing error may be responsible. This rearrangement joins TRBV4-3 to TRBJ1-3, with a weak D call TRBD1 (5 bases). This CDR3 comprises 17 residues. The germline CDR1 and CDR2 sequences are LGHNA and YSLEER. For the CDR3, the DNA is TGCGCCAGCAGCCAAGATCAGGGCCTCGGCTCTGGAGACACCATATATTTT. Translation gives CASSQDQGLGSGDTIYF.

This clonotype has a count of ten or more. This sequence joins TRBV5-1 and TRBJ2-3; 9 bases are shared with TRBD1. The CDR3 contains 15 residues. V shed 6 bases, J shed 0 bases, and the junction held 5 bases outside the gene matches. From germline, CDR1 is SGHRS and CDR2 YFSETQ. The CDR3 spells CASKRTGASTDTQYF. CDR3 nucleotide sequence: TGCGCCAGCAAAAGGACAGGGGCTAGCACAGATACGCAGTATTTT.

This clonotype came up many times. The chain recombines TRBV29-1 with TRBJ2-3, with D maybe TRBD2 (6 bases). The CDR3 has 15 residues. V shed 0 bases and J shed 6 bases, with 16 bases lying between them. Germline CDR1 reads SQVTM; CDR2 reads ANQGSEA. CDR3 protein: CSVEDRGTARDTQYF. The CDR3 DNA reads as TGCAGCGTTGAAGATCGGGGGACCGCCAGGGATACGCAGTATTTT.

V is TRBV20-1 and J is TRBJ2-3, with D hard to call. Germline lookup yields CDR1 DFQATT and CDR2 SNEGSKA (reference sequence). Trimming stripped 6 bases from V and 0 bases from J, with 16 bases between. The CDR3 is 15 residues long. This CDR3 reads CSAQRVIGSTDTQYF. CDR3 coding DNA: TGCAGTGCCCAACGGGTCATAGGAAGCACAGATACGCAGTATTTT.

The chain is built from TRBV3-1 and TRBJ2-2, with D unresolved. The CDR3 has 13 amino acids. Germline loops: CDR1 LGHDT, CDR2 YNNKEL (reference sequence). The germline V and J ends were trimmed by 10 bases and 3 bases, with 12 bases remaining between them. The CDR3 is CATSATYTGELFF. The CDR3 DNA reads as TGTGCCACCTCGGCGACCTACACCGGGGAGCTGTTTTTT.

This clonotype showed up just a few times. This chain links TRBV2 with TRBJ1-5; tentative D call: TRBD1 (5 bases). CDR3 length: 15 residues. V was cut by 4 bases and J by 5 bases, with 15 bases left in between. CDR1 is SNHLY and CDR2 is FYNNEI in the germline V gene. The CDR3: CASSGAGTADQPQHF. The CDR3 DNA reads TGTGCCAGCAGTGGGGCCGGGACCGCGGATCAGCCCCAGCATTTT.

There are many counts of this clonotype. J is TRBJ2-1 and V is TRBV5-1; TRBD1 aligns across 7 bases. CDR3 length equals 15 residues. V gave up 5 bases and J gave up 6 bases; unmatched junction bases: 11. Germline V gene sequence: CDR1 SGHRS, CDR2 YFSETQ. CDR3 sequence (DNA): TGCGCCAGCAGATCCGGACAGGACCCGTTCAATGAGCAGTTCTTC. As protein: CASRSGQDPFNEQFF.

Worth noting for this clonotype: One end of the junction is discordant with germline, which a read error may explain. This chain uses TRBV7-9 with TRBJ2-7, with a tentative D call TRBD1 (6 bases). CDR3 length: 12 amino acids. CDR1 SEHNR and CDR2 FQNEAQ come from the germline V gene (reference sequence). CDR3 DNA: TGCGCCAGCAGCTCACACCGGGACAATCAGTACTTC. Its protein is CASSSHRDNQYF.

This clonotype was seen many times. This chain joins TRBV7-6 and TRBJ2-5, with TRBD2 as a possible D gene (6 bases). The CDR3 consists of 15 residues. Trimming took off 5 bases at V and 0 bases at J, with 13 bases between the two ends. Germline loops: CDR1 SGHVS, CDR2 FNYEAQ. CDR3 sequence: CASSDVAGNQETQYF. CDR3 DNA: TGTGCCAGCAGCGACGTGGCGGGGAACCAAGAGACCCAGTACTTC.

CDR3 region: CASKRGSSDTQYF. CDR3 coding DNA: TGTGCCAGCAAGCGGGGGAGTTCCGATACGCAGTATTTT. The chain is built from TRBV12-3 or TRBV12-4 and TRBJ2-3, with 8 bases aligning to TRBD2. This CDR3 is built from 13 residues. V lost 7 bases to trimming and J lost 6 bases; unmatched junction nucleotides: 6.

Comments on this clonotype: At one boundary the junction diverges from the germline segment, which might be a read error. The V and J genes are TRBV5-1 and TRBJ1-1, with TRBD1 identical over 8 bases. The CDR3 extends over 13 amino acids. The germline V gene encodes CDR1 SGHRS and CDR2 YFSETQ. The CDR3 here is CVSRWDRHTEAFF. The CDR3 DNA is TGCGTCAGCAGGTGGGACAGGCACACTGAAGCTTTCTTT. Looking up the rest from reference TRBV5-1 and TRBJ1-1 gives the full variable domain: KAGVTQTPRYLIKTRGQQVTLSCSPISGHRSVSWYQQTPGQGLQFLFEYFSETQRNKGNFPGRFSGRQFSNSRSEMNVSTLELGDSALYLCVSRWDRHTEAFFGQGTRLTVV.

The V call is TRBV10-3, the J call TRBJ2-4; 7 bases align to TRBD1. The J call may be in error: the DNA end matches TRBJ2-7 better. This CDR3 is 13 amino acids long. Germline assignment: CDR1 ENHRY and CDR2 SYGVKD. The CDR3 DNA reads TGTGCCATCAGTGACGGGACAGCCTACGAGCAGTACTTC. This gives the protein CAISDGTAYEQYF.

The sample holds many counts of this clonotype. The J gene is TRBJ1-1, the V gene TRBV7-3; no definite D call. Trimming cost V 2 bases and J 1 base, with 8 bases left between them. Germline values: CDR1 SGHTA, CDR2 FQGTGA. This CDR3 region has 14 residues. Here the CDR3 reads CASSLGRSNTEAFF. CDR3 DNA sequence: TGTGCCAGCAGCTTAGGCCGTTCGAACACTGAAGCTTTCTTT. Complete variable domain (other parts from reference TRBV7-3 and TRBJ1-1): GAGVSQTPSNKVTEKGKYVELRCDPISGHTALYWYRQSLGQGPEFLIYFQGTGAADDSGLPNDRFFAVRPEGSVSTLKIQRTERGDSAVYLCASSLGRSNTEAFFGQGTRLTVV.

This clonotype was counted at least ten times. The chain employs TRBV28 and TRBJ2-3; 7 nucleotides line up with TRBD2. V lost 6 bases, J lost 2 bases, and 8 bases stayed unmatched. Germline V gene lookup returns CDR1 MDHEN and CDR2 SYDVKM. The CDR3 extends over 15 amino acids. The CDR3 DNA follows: TGTGCCAGCAGGGGACTACAGATCGACACAGATACGCAGTATTTT. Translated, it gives CASRGLQIDTDTQYF.

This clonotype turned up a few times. CDR3 in DNA: TGTGCCAGCAGCTTGACTCGTAGGGGGGGACCCGGGGAGCTGTTTTTT. It is translated as CASSLTRRGGPGELFF. The chain has TRBV7-2 and TRBJ2-2, with a possible D match to TRBD2 (7 bases). V dropped 3 bases and J dropped 6 bases, with 17 bases sitting between them. The CDR3 loop spans 16 amino acids. Germline loops: CDR1 SGHTA, CDR2 FQGNSA.

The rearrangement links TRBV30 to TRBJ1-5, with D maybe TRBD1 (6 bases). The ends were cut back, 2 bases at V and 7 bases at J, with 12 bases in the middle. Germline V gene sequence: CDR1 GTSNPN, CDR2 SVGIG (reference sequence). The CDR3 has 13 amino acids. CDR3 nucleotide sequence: TGTGCCTGGAGTCTCACAGGGTCCCAGCCCCAGCATTTT. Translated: CAWSLTGSQPQHF.

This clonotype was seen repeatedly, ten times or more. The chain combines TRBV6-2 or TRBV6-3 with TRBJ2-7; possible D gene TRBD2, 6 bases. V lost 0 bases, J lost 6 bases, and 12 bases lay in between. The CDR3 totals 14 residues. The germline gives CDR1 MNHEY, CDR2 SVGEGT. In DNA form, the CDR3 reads TGTGCCAGCAGTTACTCACGGGGGTTTGGCGAGCAGTACTTC. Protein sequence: CASSYSRGFGEQYF.

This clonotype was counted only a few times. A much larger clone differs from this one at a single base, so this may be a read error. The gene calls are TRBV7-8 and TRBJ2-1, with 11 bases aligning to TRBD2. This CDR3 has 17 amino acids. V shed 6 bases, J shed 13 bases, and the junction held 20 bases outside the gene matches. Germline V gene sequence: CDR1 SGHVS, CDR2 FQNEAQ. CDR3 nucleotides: TGTGCCAGCAGTCAAACTAGCGGGGGTTTTGTCCAAGAGACCCAGTTCTTC. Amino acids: CASSQTSGGFVQETQFF. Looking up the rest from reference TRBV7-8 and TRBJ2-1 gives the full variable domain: GAGVSQSPRYKVAKRGQDVALRCDPISGHVSLFWYQQALGQGPEFLTYFQNEAQLDKSGLPSDRFFAERPEGSVSTLKIQRTQQEDSAVYLCASSQTSGGFVQETQFFGPGTRLTVL.

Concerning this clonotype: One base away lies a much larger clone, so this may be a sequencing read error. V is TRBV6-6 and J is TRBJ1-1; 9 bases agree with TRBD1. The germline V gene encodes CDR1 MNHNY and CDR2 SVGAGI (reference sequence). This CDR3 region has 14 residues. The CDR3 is CASSYGQGNTEVFF. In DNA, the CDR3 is TGTGCCAGCAGTTACGGACAGGGGAACACTGAAGTTTTCTTT.

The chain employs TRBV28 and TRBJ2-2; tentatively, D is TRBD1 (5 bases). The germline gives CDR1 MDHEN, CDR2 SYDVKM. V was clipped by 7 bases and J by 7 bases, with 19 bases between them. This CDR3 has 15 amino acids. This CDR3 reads CASIGANGANGELFF. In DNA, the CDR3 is TGTGCCAGCATAGGGGCCAATGGGGCGAACGGGGAGCTGTTTTTT.

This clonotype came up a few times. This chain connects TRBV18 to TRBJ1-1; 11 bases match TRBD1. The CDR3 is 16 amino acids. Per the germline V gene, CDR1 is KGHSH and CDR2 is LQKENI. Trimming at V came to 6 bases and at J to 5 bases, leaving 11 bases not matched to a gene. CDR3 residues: CASSLGQGALNTEAFF. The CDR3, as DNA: TGTGCCAGCTCTCTCGGACAGGGGGCCCTTAATACTGAAGCTTTCTTT.

The CDR3 spells CASSQGTTTSSGNTIYF. DNA of the CDR3: TGTGCCAGCAGCCAAGGAACTACTACGAGCTCTGGAAACACCATATATTTT. The chain is built from TRBV3-1 and TRBJ1-3; D remains ambiguous. Trimming cost V 1 base and J 0 bases, with 13 bases left between them. Germline V gives CDR1 LGHDT, CDR2 YNNKEL (reference sequence). The length of the CDR3 is 17 residues.